This is a list of T cell receptor beta chains from one sample in a study of immune characterization of retroperitoneal liposarcoma. TCRdb fed the PCR reads into MiXCR, producing one record per CDR3 protein. In the table there are 7,900 or so distinct CDR3 sequences, about 41% of which are singletons. Sample: tumor tissue. All receptors derive from a male donor with retroperitoneal liposarcoma. Both conserved end residues are part of each CDR3. A D gene is named only where the DNA matches it firmly. Clone size appears in some rows only: once, few, many, or a class for an expanded clone.

V: TRBV6-1; J: TRBJ1-4; D: TRBD1; size: few; CDR3: CASSELGGPRTGKYEKLFF; DNA: TGTGCCAGCAGTGAATTGGGCGGACCCCGGACAGGAAAATATGAAAAACTGTTTTTT
V: TRBV6-5; J: TRBJ2-1; D: TRBD1; size: -; CDR3: CASSYHRGSSKGNYNEQFF; DNA: TGTGCCAGCAGTTACCACAGGGGGAGTTCAAAGGGGAATTACAATGAGCAGTTCTTC
V: TRBV6-1; J: TRBJ2-1; D: TRBD1; size: -; CDR3: CASRVDRGPYNEQFF; DNA: TGTGCCAGCAGGGTGGACAGGGGGCCCTACAATGAGCAGTTCTTC
V: TRBV7-2; J: TRBJ2-7; D: -; size: medium-sized; CDR3: CASSLDPGSFSEQYF; DNA: TGTGCCAGCAGCTTAGACCCGGGTAGCTTCAGCGAGCAGTACTTC
V: TRBV10-1; J: TRBJ2-1; D: TRBD2; size: -; CDR3: CASINAGASGNEQFF; DNA: TGCGCCAGCATCAACGCCGGGGCTAGCGGGAATGAGCAGTTCTTC
V: TRBV6-8; J: TRBJ2-1; D: TRBD2; size: -; CDR3: CASSGPGGGEYNEQFF; DNA: TGTGCCAGCAGTGGTCCGGGCGGGGGGGAATACAATGAGCAGTTCTTC
V: TRBV6-1; J: TRBJ2-7; D: -; size: -; CDR3: CASIRAGSYEQYF; DNA: TGTGCCAGTATCAGGGCGGGGTCCTACGAGCAGTACTTC
V: TRBV10-1; J: TRBJ2-1; D: TRBD2; size: -; CDR3: CASKGRSGSRDEQFF; DNA: TGCGCCAGCAAGGGACGAAGCGGGAGCCGGGATGAGCAGTTCTTC
V: TRBV6-6; J: TRBJ1-1; D: -; size: -; CDR3: CASGRDKGGTEAFF; DNA: TGTGCCAGCGGCCGGGACAAGGGAGGGACTGAAGCTTTCTTT
V: TRBV6-1; J: TRBJ2-5; D: TRBD1; size: -; CDR3: CASSRDRVETQYF; DNA: TGTGCCAGCAGCCGGGACAGGGTTGAGACCCAGTACTTC
V: TRBV12-5; J: TRBJ2-5; D: -; size: medium-sized; CDR3: CASGRIPNEQYF; DNA: TGTGCTAGTGGCAGAATCCCAAATGAGCAGTACTTC
V: TRBV11-3; J: TRBJ2-7; D: TRBD2; size: -; CDR3: CVSEGLSYEQYF; DNA: TGTGTCAGCGAGGGACTATCCTACGAGCAGTACTTC
V: TRBV6-9; J: TRBJ1-6; D: -; size: -; CDR3: CASSRDGNSPLHF; DNA: TGTGCCAGCAGCCGGGACGGAAATTCACCCCTCCACTTT
V: TRBV12-3/TRBV12-4; J: TRBJ2-7; D: -; size: few; CDR3: CASSLVPGEQYF; DNA: TGTGCCAGCAGTTTAGTGCCGGGGGAGCAGTACTTC
V: TRBV7-6; J: TRBJ2-7; D: -; size: medium-sized; CDR3: CASSLGRGFSYEQYF; DNA: TGTGCCAGCAGCTTAGGCAGGGGATTCTCCTACGAGCAGTACTTC
V: TRBV6-1; J: TRBJ2-4; D: -; size: medium-sized; CDR3: CASRAYSGLEAKNIQYF; DNA: TGTGCCAGCAGGGCCTACTCCGGACTCGAGGCCAAAAACATTCAGTACTTC
V: TRBV7-2; J: TRBJ2-7; D: TRBD2; size: few; CDR3: CASSPDSGRYNEQYF; DNA: TGTGCCAGCAGCCCAGATAGCGGGAGGTACAATGAGCAGTACTTC
V: TRBV7-6; J: TRBJ2-1; D: TRBD1; size: once; CDR3: CASSLAGQGNNEQFF; DNA: TGTGCCAGCAGCTTAGCAGGACAGGGCAACAATGAGCAGTTCTTC
V: TRBV6-1; J: TRBJ1-6; D: TRBD1; size: -; CDR3: CASSPQGAALYSPLHF; DNA: TGTGCCAGCAGTCCCCAGGGGGCGGCTCTATATTCACCCCTCCACTTT
V: TRBV6-1; J: TRBJ2-1; D: -; size: few; CDR3: CASRDAFNEQFF; DNA: TGTGCCAGCAGGGACGCCTTCAATGAGCAGTTCTTC
V: TRBV7-9; J: TRBJ2-1; D: TRBD2; size: -; CDR3: CASSLVGTSSYEQFF; DNA: TGTGCCAGCAGCTTAGTGGGGACTAGCTCCTACGAGCAGTTCTTC
V: TRBV12-5; J: TRBJ2-5; D: -; size: -; CDR3: CASGLALGPTNRIQETQYF; DNA: TGTGCTAGTGGTTTGGCCCTGGGACCCACCAATCGCATCCAAGAGACCCAGTACTTC
V: TRBV4-1; J: TRBJ1-2; D: -; size: once; CDR3: CASSQGQGSYGYTF; DNA: TGCGCCAGCAGCCAAGGGCAGGGATCCTATGGCTACACCTTC
V: TRBV7-2; J: TRBJ2-2; D: TRBD2; size: medium-sized; CDR3: CASSLTAGGTGELFF; DNA: TGTGCCAGCAGCTTAACAGCGGGAGGGACCGGGGAGCTGTTTTTT
V: TRBV12-3/TRBV12-4; J: TRBJ1-4; D: -; size: -; CDR3: CASRQDEKLFF; DNA: TGTGCCAGCAGACAGGACGAAAAACTGTTTTTT
V: TRBV6-6; J: TRBJ2-5; D: -; size: medium-sized; CDR3: CASSYSRRQETQYF; DNA: TGTGCCAGCAGTTACTCCCGCAGGCAAGAGACCCAGTACTTC
V: TRBV6-8; J: TRBJ2-1; D: TRBD2; size: -; CDR3: CASSSPGLAGPEQFF; DNA: TGTGCCAGCAGTTCTCCGGGACTAGCGGGACCTGAGCAGTTCTTC
V: TRBV6-6; J: TRBJ2-3; D: -; size: -; CDR3: CASSYSQDTQYF; DNA: TGTGCCAGCAGTTACTCGCAGGATACGCAGTATTTT
V: TRBV6-6; J: TRBJ2-5; D: -; size: few; CDR3: CASSYSMIGETQYF; DNA: TGTGCCAGCAGTTACTCGATGATAGGAGAGACCCAGTACTTC
V: TRBV12-3/TRBV12-4; J: TRBJ2-1; D: -; size: -; CDR3: CASTVRQGGFEQFF; DNA: TGTGCCAGCACGGTGCGGCAGGGGGGTTTTGAGCAGTTCTTC
V: TRBV7-3; J: TRBJ1-5; D: TRBD1; size: -; CDR3: CASSNHRGRGDYSNQPQHF; DNA: TGTGCCAGCAGCAATCACAGGGGGCGCGGTGACTACAGCAATCAGCCCCAGCATTTT
V: TRBV7-6; J: TRBJ2-7; D: -; size: medium-sized; CDR3: CASSSPTFDFYNEQYF; DNA: TGTGCCAGCAGCTCACCGACTTTCGACTTTTACAATGAGCAGTACTTC
V: TRBV6-1; J: TRBJ2-7; D: -; size: few; CDR3: CASREGGLEDEQYF; DNA: TGTGCCAGCAGAGAGGGGGGGTTAGAGGACGAGCAGTACTTC
V: TRBV6-1; J: TRBJ2-1; D: -; size: -; CDR3: CASIVDHPYEQFF; DNA: TGTGCCAGCATTGTGGACCACCCCTACGAGCAGTTCTTC
V: TRBV6-6; J: TRBJ2-3; D: -; size: -; CDR3: CASSIGQSTDTQYF; DNA: TGTGCCAGCAGTATTGGACAGAGCACAGATACGCAGTATTTT
V: TRBV27; J: TRBJ2-7; D: -; size: -; CDR3: CASSFLGDPFSGEQYF; DNA: TGTGCCAGCAGTTTCCTAGGGGACCCATTCTCTGGCGAGCAGTACTTC
V: TRBV6-1; J: TRBJ2-7; D: -; size: -; CDR3: CASSPRSLTGTYEQYF; DNA: TGTGCCAGCAGTCCCCGATCTCTTACAGGGACCTACGAGCAGTACTTC
V: TRBV6-1; J: TRBJ2-7; D: TRBD2; size: medium-sized; CDR3: CASSRTGTRGDYEQYF; DNA: TGTGCCAGCAGTCGTACCGGGACTAGGGGAGATTACGAGCAGTACTTC
V: TRBV30; J: TRBJ2-4; D: TRBD2; size: -; CDR3: CAWSVGLAGNNEQYF; DNA: TGTGCCTGGAGTGTTGGTCTAGCGGGAAACAATGAGCAGTACTTC
V: TRBV7-3; J: TRBJ2-1; D: -; size: medium-sized; CDR3: CASSLTGDNEQFF; DNA: TGTGCCAGCAGCTTAACCGGGGACAATGAGCAGTTCTTC
V: TRBV24-1; J: TRBJ2-4; D: -; size: -; CDR3: CATSDFRLEQYF; DNA: TGTGCCACCAGTGATTTCCGACTTGAGCAGTACTTC
V: TRBV6-1; J: TRBJ2-1; D: -; size: -; CDR3: CASSHNLGGRETQFF; DNA: TGTGCCAGCAGCCATAACCTGGGGGGGCGGGAGACCCAGTTCTTC
V: TRBV6-1; J: TRBJ2-7; D: -; size: few; CDR3: CASSETWQSYNEQYF; DNA: TGTGCCAGCAGTGAAACATGGCAGTCCTACAATGAGCAGTACTTC
V: TRBV12-3/TRBV12-4; J: TRBJ2-1; D: -; size: medium-sized; CDR3: CASSLGSQEANEQFF; DNA: TGTGCCAGCAGTTTAGGCAGTCAAGAAGCTAATGAGCAGTTCTTC
V: TRBV7-8; J: TRBJ2-7; D: TRBD2; size: once; CDR3: CASSLVGGGRVPDEQYF; DNA: TGTGCCAGCAGCTTAGTGGGCGGGGGGCGAGTTCCAGACGAGCAGTACTTC
V: TRBV6-2/TRBV6-3; J: TRBJ1-2; D: TRBD1; size: -; CDR3: CASRDRGNTNYGYTF; DNA: TGTGCCAGCAGGGACAGGGGAAATACTAACTATGGCTACACCTTC
V: TRBV12-3/TRBV12-4; J: TRBJ1-5; D: -; size: medium-sized; CDR3: CASSLFGEGSQPQHF; DNA: TGTGCCAGCAGTTTGTTTGGGGAAGGTAGTCAGCCCCAGCATTTT
V: TRBV6-1; J: TRBJ2-5; D: TRBD2; size: -; CDR3: CASTGGGARETQYF; DNA: TGTGCCAGCACCGGCGGGGGGGCCAGGGAGACCCAGTACTTC
V: TRBV27; J: TRBJ1-2; D: -; size: -; CDR3: CASSLWSYTF; DNA: TGTGCCAGCAGTTTATGGAGCTACACCTTC
V: TRBV11-3; J: TRBJ2-1; D: -; size: -; CDR3: CASSFRPRGGGRAVQETQFF; DNA: TGTGCCAGCAGCTTTCGCCCGAGGGGAGGTGGGCGAGCAGTCCAAGAGACCCAGTTCTTC
V: TRBV7-8; J: TRBJ2-1; D: -; size: -; CDR3: CASSLQSRSYEQFF; DNA: TGTGCCAGCAGCTTACAGAGCCGCTCCTACGAGCAGTTCTTC
V: TRBV11-2; J: TRBJ2-3; D: -; size: few; CDR3: CASSPSFRADTQYF; DNA: TGTGCCAGCAGCCCTAGTTTTCGGGCAGATACGCAGTATTTT
V: TRBV7-6; J: TRBJ1-4; D: -; size: -; CDR3: CASSFRSGTFRTPNEKLFF; DNA: TGTGCCAGCAGCTTTCGGTCAGGGACCTTTCGAACCCCAAATGAAAAACTGTTTTTT
V: TRBV27; J: TRBJ2-2; D: TRBD2; size: -; CDR3: CASSLSGTILTGELFF; DNA: TGTGCCAGCAGTTTATCCGGGACTATACTAACCGGGGAGCTGTTTTTT
V: TRBV7-2; J: TRBJ2-7; D: -; size: -; CDR3: CASSSGPGREQYF; DNA: TGTGCCAGCAGCTCCGGACCGGGACGCGAGCAGTACTTC
V: TRBV6-5; J: TRBJ2-1; D: TRBD2; size: -; CDR3: CASSYHLAGVGNEQFF; DNA: TGTGCCAGCAGTTACCACCTAGCGGGAGTGGGGAATGAGCAGTTCTTC
V: TRBV7-8; J: TRBJ2-4; D: TRBD1; size: few; CDR3: CASSPSGQGPGYNEQYF; DNA: TGTGCCAGCAGCCCCAGTGGACAGGGACCGGGTTACAATGAGCAGTACTTC